Below are 27 T cell receptor beta chains sequenced from a single sample in a study of breast tumors, draining lymph nodes, adjacent tissues. TCRdb used MiXCR to reprocess the multiplex PCR reads, holding one entry per CDR3 protein. The sample lists 150,000 to 250,000 distinct CDR3 sequences; over 25% were seen once. Axillary draining lymph nodes of breast cancer patients supplied the node samples. Sequences were obtained from axillary lymph node tissue. These receptors were collected from a female donor with breast cancer. Some clones in this sample may be carry-over from other donors' samples.

This clonotype was seen only once. J is TRBJ1-4 and V is TRBV5-1; D gene unclear. Germline CDR1 is SGHRS and CDR2 is YFSETQ. CDR3 size: 14 residues. V lost 4 bases and J lost 7, with 14 bases in between. The CDR3 protein is CASSGGEGGEKLFF. CDR3 sequence (DNA): TGCGCCAGCAGCGGTGGGGAAGGAGGTGAAAAACTGTTTTTT.

This clonotype was seen repeatedly, ten times or more. The chain joins TRBV12-3 or TRBV12-4 to TRBJ2-3, with 9 bases matching TRBD1. Germline trimming cut 11 bases from V and 6 bases from J; bases unmatched to any gene: 6. The CDR3 covers 12 residues. In DNA, the CDR3 is TGTGCCTGCCGGACAGGGGTGGATACGCAGTATTTT. As protein: CACRTGVDTQYF.

Note on this clonotype: A much more abundant neighbour one base away suggests this may be a read error. The chain uses TRBV6-1 and TRBJ2-7, with D perhaps matching TRBD2 (6 bases). Germline V gene sequence: CDR1 MNHNS, CDR2 SASEGT. The CDR3 runs to 14 residues. V was clipped by 8 bases and J by 2 bases, with 16 bases between them. DNA of the CDR3: TGTGCCAGCGGTCGGGGAGGTCAGGCCTACGAGCAGTACTTC. Encoded protein: CASGRGGQAYEQYF.

The sample holds many counts of this clonotype. The rearrangement uses TRBV12-3 or TRBV12-4 and TRBJ2-7; D uncertain. This CDR3 spans 14 amino acids. Trimming cost V 3 bases and J 0 bases, with 9 bases left between them. The CDR3 DNA follows: TGTGCCAGCAGTTTCTACCGTTCCTCCTACGAGCAGTACTTC. This encodes CASSFYRSSYEQYF.

This clonotype was recorded at least ten times. The rearrangement joins TRBV4-3 to TRBJ2-2; D is ambiguous. Trimming shortened V by 0 bases and J by 6 bases, and 11 bases separated the two germline ends. In germline, CDR1 is LGHNA, CDR2 YSLEER. The CDR3 is 15 amino acids. The CDR3 protein is CASSQERLDPGELFF. The CDR3 nucleotides read TGCGCCAGCAGCCAAGAGCGGCTAGATCCCGGGGAGCTGTTTTTT.

This clonotype occurred many times. DNA for the CDR3: TGCGCCAGCAGCCAAGACAACAATCAGCCCCAGCATTTT. Translating it yields CASSQDNNQPQHF. The chain uses TRBV4-3 and TRBJ1-5; D call uncertain. Germline V gene lookup returns CDR1 LGHNA and CDR2 YSLEER. The CDR3 contains 13 residues. V was pared by 0 bases and J by 3 bases, with 3 bases between.

This clonotype was recorded many times. The rearrangement uses TRBV3-2 and TRBJ1-5; TRBD1 was called by the table and not checked on the DNA. TRBV3-2 is designated a pseudogene. The CDR3 has 14 residues. CDR3 region: CASSQTGSNQPQHF. The CDR3 nucleotides read TGTGCCAGCAGCCAGACAGGGAGCAATCAGCCCCAGCATTTT.

This clonotype has more than one count but fewer than ten. This may be a read error: a much more frequent sequence differs by one nucleotide. The chain combines TRBV20-1 with TRBJ2-5, with a possible D match to TRBD1 (5 bases). The germline V gene has CDR1 DFQATT and CDR2 SNEGSKA (reference sequence). The CDR3 covers 12 residues. The CDR3 region has the DNA TGCAGTGCCACGACAGTCCAAGAGACCCCGTACTTC. Protein sequence: CSATTVQETPYF.

This clonotype was detected many times. This chain connects TRBV9 to TRBJ2-5, with 10 bases matching TRBD2. From germline, CDR1 is SGDLS and CDR2 YYNGEE. V trimming: 3 bases; J trimming: 4 bases; junction bases outside the gene matches: 6. This CDR3 comprises 15 residues. The CDR3 protein is CASSGSGGARETQYF. CDR3 coding DNA: TGTGCCAGCAGCGGGAGCGGGGGGGCGAGAGAGACCCAGTACTTC.

Many counts were recorded for this clonotype. The chain couples TRBV5-1 to TRBJ2-5; 14 bases map to TRBD2. The V gene's germline CDR1 is SGHRS and CDR2 YFSETQ. Losses at the gene ends were 2 bases for V and 5 bases for J; bases not matched to a gene: 14. The CDR3 consists of 19 residues. This CDR3 reads CASSFNRPGTSGRMETQYF. Here the CDR3 DNA reads TGCGCCAGCAGCTTTAACAGGCCTGGGACTAGCGGGAGAATGGAGACCCAGTACTTC.

The J gene is TRBJ1-2, the V gene TRBV18; D is possibly TRBD1 (5 bases). The germline CDR1 and CDR2 sequences are KGHSH and LQKENI. V dropped 6 bases and J dropped 4 bases, with 18 bases sitting between them. The CDR3 is 15 residues long. The CDR3 sequence: CASSPSRDVAYGYTF. Written as DNA, the CDR3 is TGTGCCAGCTCCCCAAGCAGGGACGTTGCCTATGGCTACACCTTC.

This clonotype was found a few times. The chain carries TRBV6-2 or TRBV6-3 and TRBJ2-2; TRBD2 might be the D (6 bases). CDR3 length: 15 amino acids. The V and J ends lost 7 bases and 6 bases respectively, with 18 bases between them. The germline gives CDR1 MNHEY, CDR2 SVGEGT. In DNA, the CDR3 is TGTGCCAGCAACTTATTCCAGACTAGTTCCGGGGAGCTGTTTTTT. This gives the protein CASNLFQTSSGELFF.

This clonotype has ten or more counts. This chain joins TRBV7-2 and TRBJ2-7, with 9 bases lining up with TRBD1. The CDR3 sequence is 14 residues long. Germline V gene data show CDR1 as SGHTA and CDR2 as FQGNSA. The J segment lost 3 bases and the V segment lost 5 bases, leaving 5 bases of the junction unmatched. CDR3 DNA sequence: TGTGCCAGCAGCAGCGGGACAGGGTACTACGAGCAGTACTTC. The encoded protein is CASSSGTGYYEQYF.

This clonotype was counted ten times or more. The rearrangement links TRBV20-1 to TRBJ1-3; D remains unclear. The germline CDR1 and CDR2 sequences are DFQATT and SNEGSKA (reference sequence). Trimming removed 2 bases from V and 0 bases from J, with 11 bases in between. CDR3 length equals 15 residues. For the CDR3, the DNA is TGCAGTGCTAGATTCGGGGTCCCCTCTGGAAACACCATATATTTT. Residues: CSARFGVPSGNTIYF.

This clonotype came up a few times. This chain links TRBV28 with TRBJ2-3; the D is unclear. The germline V gene encodes CDR1 MDHEN and CDR2 SYDVKM. This CDR3 spans 14 amino acids. Trimming cost V 4 bases and J 2 bases, with 10 bases left between them. Written as DNA, the CDR3 is TGTGCCAGCAGTTATGGTCCATCCACAGATACGCAGTATTTT. Its protein product is CASSYGPSTDTQYF.

On this clonotype itself: Without the conserved terminal phenylalanine or tryptophan, this CDR3 likely stems from a read error. The V and J genes are TRBV20-1 and TRBJ1-2, with 11 bases matching TRBD1. Losses at the gene ends were 5 bases for V and 8 bases for J; bases not matched to a gene: 7. Germline CDR1 DFQATT, CDR2 SNEGSKA (reference sequence). The CDR3 extends over 13 amino acids. The CDR3 DNA reads TGCAGTGCTGCACGGACAGGGGGCGACGGCTACACCCTC. This codes for CSAARTGGDGYTL.

At least ten counts were recorded for this clonotype. The gene calls are TRBV7-9 and TRBJ2-7; weak D call: TRBD1 (5 bases). This CDR3 is 17 amino acids long. Trimming removed 1 base at V and 0 bases at J, with 16 bases between. The germline V gene encodes CDR1 SEHNR and CDR2 FQNEAQ (reference sequence). This CDR3 reads CASSLVGRTPNSYEQYF. The CDR3 DNA reads TGTGCCAGCAGCTTAGTCGGACGGACACCTAACTCCTACGAGCAGTACTTC. The full variable domain, with the rest looked up from reference TRBV7-9 and TRBJ2-7, is DTGVSQNPRHKITKRGQNVTFRCDPISEHNRLYWYRQTLGQGPEFLTYFQNEAQLEKSRLLSDRFSAERPKGSFSTLEIQRTEQGDSAMYLCASSLVGRTPNSYEQYFGPGTRLTVT.

As concerns this clonotype: A much larger clone differs by one base, so this may be a read error. The chain uses TRBV20-1 and TRBJ2-7; tentatively, D is TRBD1 (5 bases). CDR3 size: 13 residues. Trimming left V 4 bases short and J 2 bases short, with 12 bases between. Germline loops: CDR1 DFQATT, CDR2 SNEGSKA (reference sequence). CDR3 nucleotide sequence: TGCAGTGCTACTTGGGGCAGCACCTACGAGCAGTACTTC. It translates to CSATWGSTYEQYF.

This clonotype was counted at least ten times. A single base separates this from a much larger clone, so it may be a read error. This chain's CDR3 is CSARGTSGRSYEQYF. CDR3 coding DNA: TGCAGTGCTAGAGGGACTAGCGGAAGATCTTACGAGCAGTACTTC. The chain links TRBV20-1 to TRBJ2-7, with 10 bases identical to TRBD2. This CDR3 comprises 15 residues. The ends lost 1 base at V and 4 bases at J; junction bases unmatched: 7. The V gene's germline CDR1 is DFQATT and CDR2 SNEGSKA (reference sequence).

The rearrangement uses TRBV28 and TRBJ1-1, with 9 bases lining up with TRBD1. Per the germline V gene, CDR1 is MDHEN and CDR2 is SYDVKM. CDR3 size: 15 residues. The J segment lost 4 bases and the V segment lost 7 bases, leaving 10 bases of the junction unmatched. The CDR3 here is CASIPRGQGTTEAFF. Here the CDR3 DNA reads TGTGCCAGCATCCCCAGAGGACAGGGGACCACTGAAGCTTTCTTT.

The chain employs TRBV7-3 and TRBJ2-3; TRBD2 matches at 11 bases. The J segment lost 5 bases and the V segment lost 6 bases, leaving 7 bases of the junction unmatched. Germline assignment: CDR1 SGHTA and CDR2 FQGTGA. CDR3 size: 15 residues. The CDR3 protein is CASSFGTSGLDTQYF. The CDR3 nucleotides are TGTGCCAGCAGTTTCGGGACTAGCGGACTAGATACGCAGTATTTT.

This clonotype has at least ten counts. This rearrangement joins TRBV5-1 to TRBJ2-7, with D possibly matching TRBD2 (6 bases). In germline, CDR1 is SGHRS, CDR2 YFSETQ. The CDR3 runs 14 residues. Between the trimmed V and J ends, which lost 3 bases and 2 bases, there was a span of 12 bases. The CDR3 coding sequence is TGCGCCAGCAGCTCCGGAGGGACGGCCTACGAGCAGTACTTC. Residues: CASSSGGTAYEQYF. The whole variable domain, filled in from reference TRBV5-1 and TRBJ2-7, reads KAGVTQTPRYLIKTRGQQVTLSCSPISGHRSVSWYQQTPGQGLQFLFEYFSETQRNKGNFPGRFSGRQFSNSRSEMNVSTLELGDSALYLCASSSGGTAYEQYFGPGTRLTVT.

This clonotype was seen repeatedly, ten times or more. This rearrangement joins TRBV5-1 to TRBJ2-1, with D possibly called TRBD1 or TRBD2 (5 bases each). The CDR3 has 13 amino acids. Germline assignment: CDR1 SGHRS and CDR2 YFSETQ. Trimming left V 4 bases short and J 8 bases short, with 13 bases between. The CDR3 reads CASSTPGSYEQFF. The CDR3, as DNA: TGCGCCAGCAGCACTCCAGGGAGCTATGAGCAGTTCTTC.

This clonotype was seen repeatedly, ten times or more. The rearrangement links TRBV12-3 or TRBV12-4 to TRBJ1-5; TRBD1 matches at 11 bases. Losses at the gene ends were 5 bases for V and 4 bases for J; bases not matched to a gene: 4. This CDR3 is built from 15 residues. The CDR3 spells CASSRGTGGNQPQHF. As DNA, the CDR3 is TGTGCCAGCAGTAGGGGGACAGGGGGGAATCAGCCCCAGCATTTT.

In its sample, this clonotype was seen a few times. A much more abundant neighbour one base away suggests this may be a read error. The chain combines TRBV5-6 with TRBJ2-7, with 7 bases that match TRBD1. The CDR3 is 14 residues long. Germline assignment: CDR1 SGHDT and CDR2 YYEEEE. Trimming at V came to 4 bases and at J to 4 bases, leaving 8 bases not matched to a gene. The CDR3 loop is CASSRGTASYEQYF. The CDR3 DNA is TGTGCCAGCAGCAGGGGGACAGCGTCTTACGAGCAGTACTTC.

V and J are TRBV19 and TRBJ1-4; perhaps TRBD1 as D (5 bases). With 5 bases removed from V and 8 bases from J, the gap between germline ends came to 18 bases. The germline CDR1 and CDR2 sequences are LNHDA and SQIVND (reference sequence). CDR3 size: 15 residues. For the CDR3, the DNA is TGTGCCAGTAGTCCCTCCGCATCGGGGGAGGAAAAACTGTTTTTT. It specifies CASSPSASGEEKLFF.

This clonotype has a count of ten or more. The chain is built from TRBV10-2 and TRBJ2-5; D perhaps matches TRBD1 (6 bases). The CDR3 has 15 residues. V lost 4 bases and J 1 base, leaving 13 bases between the germline ends. Germline assignment: CDR1 WSHSY and CDR2 SAAADI. The CDR3 nucleotides read TGCGCCAGCAGTGGACCAGGACAGATCCAAGAGACCCAGTACTTC. It is translated as CASSGPGQIQETQYF.